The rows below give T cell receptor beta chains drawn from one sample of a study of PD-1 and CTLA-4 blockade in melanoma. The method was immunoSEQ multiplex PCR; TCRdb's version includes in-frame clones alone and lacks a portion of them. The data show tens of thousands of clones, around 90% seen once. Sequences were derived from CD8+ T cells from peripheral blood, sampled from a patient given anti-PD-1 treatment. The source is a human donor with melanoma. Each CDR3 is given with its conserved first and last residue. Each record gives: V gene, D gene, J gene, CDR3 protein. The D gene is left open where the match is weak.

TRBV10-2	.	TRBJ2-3	CASIGLPGDTQYF
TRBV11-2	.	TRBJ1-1	CASSLEAGTIFEAFF
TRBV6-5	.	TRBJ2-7	CASRYTSTYEQYF
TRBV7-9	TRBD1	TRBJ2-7	CASSVQGGEQYF
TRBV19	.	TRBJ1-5	CASSIDPYSNQPQHF
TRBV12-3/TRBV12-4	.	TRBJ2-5	CASSPLGSGTQYF
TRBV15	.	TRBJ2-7	CATSERTQSTYEQYF
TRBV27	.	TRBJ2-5	CASSPDRGGVVETQYF
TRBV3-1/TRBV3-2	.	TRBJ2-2	CASSPTNTGELFF
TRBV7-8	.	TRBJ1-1	CASSPRQGGNTEAFF
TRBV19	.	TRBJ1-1	CASSDGGTEAFF
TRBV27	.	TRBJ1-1	CASSSEGDTEAFF
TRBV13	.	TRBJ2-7	CASSLASEQYF
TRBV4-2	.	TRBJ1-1	CASSQETGMNTEAFF
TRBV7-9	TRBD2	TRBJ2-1	CASSLFNSGVYNEQFF
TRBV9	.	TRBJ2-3	CASSSTDTQYF
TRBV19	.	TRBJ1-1	CASSGQGTEAFF
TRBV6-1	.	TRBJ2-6	CASSGGGGISGANVLTF
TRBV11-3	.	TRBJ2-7	CASSLEGAEEQYF
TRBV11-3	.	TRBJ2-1	CASSSGAEQFF
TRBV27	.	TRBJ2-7	CASSSLDSYEQYF
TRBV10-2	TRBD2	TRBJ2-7	CASRVGGADAGEQYF
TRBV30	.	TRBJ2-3	CAWTFGRRSTDTQYF
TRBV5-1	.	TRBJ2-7	CASSPTEIYEQYF
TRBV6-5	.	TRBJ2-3	CASSPGPLTDTQYF
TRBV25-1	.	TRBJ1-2	CASSTPYGYTF
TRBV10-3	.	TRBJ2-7	CAISELRASYEQYF
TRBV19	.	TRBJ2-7	CASSINGPYEQYF
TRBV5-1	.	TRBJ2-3	CASSWGGGQYF
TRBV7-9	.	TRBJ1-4	CASSLRGTNEKLFF
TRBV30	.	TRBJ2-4	CAWMEGDKNIQYF
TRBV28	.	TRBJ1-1	CASSLETGEAFF